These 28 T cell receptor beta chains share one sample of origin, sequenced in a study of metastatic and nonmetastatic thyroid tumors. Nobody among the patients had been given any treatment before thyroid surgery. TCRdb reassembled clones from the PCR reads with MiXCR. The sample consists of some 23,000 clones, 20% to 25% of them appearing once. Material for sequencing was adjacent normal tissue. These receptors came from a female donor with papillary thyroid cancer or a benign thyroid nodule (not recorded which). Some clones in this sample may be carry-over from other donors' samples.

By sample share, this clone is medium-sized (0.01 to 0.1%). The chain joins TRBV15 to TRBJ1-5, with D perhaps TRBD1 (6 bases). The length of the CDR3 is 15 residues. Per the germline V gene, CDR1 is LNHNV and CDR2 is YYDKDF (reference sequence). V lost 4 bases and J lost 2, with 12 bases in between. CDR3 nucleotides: TGTGCCACCAGCATATCGGGGGCAGGCAATCAGCCCCAGCATTTT. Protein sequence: CATSISGAGNQPQHF.

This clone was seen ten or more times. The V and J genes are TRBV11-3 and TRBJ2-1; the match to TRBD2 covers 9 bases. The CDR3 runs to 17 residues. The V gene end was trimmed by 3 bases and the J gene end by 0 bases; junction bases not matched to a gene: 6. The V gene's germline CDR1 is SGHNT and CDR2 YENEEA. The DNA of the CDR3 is TGTGCCAGCAGCTTCCCTAGCGGGGATAGCTCCTACAATGAGCAGTTCTTC. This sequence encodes CASSFPSGDSSYNEQFF. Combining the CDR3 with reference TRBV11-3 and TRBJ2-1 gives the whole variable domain EAGVVQSPRYKIIEKKQPVAFWCNPISGHNTLYWYLQNLGQGPELLIRYENEEAVDDSQLPKDRFSAERLKGVDSTLKIQPAELGDSAVYLCASSFPSGDSSYNEQFFGPGTRLTVL.

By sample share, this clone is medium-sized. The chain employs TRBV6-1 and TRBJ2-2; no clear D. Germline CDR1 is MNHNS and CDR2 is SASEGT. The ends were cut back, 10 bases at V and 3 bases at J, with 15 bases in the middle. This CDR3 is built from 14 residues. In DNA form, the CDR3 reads TGTGCCATCAGCGACGGGTTCGACACCGGGGAGCTGTTTTTT. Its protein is CAISDGFDTGELFF.

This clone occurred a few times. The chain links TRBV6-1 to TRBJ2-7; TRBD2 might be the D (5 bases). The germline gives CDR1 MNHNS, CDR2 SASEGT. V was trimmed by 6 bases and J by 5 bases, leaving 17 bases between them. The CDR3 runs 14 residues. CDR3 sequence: CASSPLDRRNEQYF. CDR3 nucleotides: TGTGCCAGCAGCCCTCTCGACCGGAGGAACGAGCAGTACTTC.

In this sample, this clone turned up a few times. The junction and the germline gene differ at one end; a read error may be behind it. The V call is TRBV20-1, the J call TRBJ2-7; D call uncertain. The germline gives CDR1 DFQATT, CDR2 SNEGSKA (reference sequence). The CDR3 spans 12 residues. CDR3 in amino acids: CSALEPSYEQCF. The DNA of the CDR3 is TGCAGTGCTCTAGAGCCATCCTACGAGCAGTGCTTC.

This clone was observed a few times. The CDR3 spells CASSEAARAYEQYF. In DNA, the CDR3 is TGCGCCAGCAGTGAGGCGGCCCGAGCCTACGAGCAGTACTTC. The chain joins TRBV10-2 to TRBJ2-7, with D uncertain. Germline-derived CDR1 and CDR2 are WSHSY and SAAADI. Trimming took off 2 bases at V and 2 bases at J, with 10 bases between the two ends. CDR3 length: 14 amino acids.

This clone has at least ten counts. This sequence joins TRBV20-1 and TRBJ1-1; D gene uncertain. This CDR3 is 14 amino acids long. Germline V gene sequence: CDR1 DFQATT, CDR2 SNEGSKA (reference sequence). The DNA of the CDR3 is TGCAGCGAGGACCGACTTAGATTGAACACTGAAGCTTTCTTT. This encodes CSEDRLRLNTEAFF.

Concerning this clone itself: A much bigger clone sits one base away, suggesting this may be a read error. CDR3 protein: CASSYSGTTGNTIYF. The CDR3 nucleotides read TGCGCCAGCAGTTACTCCGGGACGACTGGAAACACCATATATTTT. The chain combines TRBV6-6 with TRBJ1-3, with a weak D call TRBD1 (5 bases). Looked up from germline, CDR1 is MNHNY and CDR2 is SVGAGI (reference sequence). The CDR3 is 15 amino acids.

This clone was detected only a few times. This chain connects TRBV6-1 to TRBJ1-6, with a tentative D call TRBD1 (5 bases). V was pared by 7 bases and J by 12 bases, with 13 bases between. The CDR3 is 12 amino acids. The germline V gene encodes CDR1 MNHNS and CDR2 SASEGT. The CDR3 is CASMVGDGPLHF. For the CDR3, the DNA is TGTGCCAGCATGGTTGGGGACGGACCCCTCCACTTT.

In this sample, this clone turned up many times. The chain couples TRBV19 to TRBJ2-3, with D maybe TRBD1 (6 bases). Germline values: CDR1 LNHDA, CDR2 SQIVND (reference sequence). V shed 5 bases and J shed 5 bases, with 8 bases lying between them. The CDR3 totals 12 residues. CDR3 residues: CASSAQGDTQYF. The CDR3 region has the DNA TGTGCCAGTAGTGCACAGGGAGATACGCAGTATTTT.

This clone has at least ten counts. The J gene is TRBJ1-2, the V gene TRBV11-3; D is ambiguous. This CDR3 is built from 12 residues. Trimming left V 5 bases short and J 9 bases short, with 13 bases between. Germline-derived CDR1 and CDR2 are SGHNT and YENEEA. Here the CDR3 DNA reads TGTGCCAGCAGCAACTCCGAGACCCGCTACACCTTC. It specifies CASSNSETRYTF.

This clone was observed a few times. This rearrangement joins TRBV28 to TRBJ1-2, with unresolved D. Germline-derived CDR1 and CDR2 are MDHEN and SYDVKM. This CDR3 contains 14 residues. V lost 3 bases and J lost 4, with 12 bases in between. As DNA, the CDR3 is TGTGCCAGCAGTTTTCCAGGACTACGCTATGGCTACACCTTC. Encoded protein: CASSFPGLRYGYTF.

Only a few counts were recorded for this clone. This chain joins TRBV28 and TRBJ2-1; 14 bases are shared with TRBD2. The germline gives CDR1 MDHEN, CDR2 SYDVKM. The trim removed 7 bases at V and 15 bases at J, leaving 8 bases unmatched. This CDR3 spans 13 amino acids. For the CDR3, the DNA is TGTGCCAGCAATACTGGGACTAGCGGGAGAACGTTCTTC. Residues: CASNTGTSGRTFF.

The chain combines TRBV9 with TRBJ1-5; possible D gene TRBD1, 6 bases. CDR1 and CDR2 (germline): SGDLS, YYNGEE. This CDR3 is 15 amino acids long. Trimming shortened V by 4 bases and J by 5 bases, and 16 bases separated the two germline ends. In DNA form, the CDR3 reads TGTGCCAGCAGCCCCCGCGCAGGGGAGGATCAGCCCCAGCATTTT. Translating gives CASSPRAGEDQPQHF.

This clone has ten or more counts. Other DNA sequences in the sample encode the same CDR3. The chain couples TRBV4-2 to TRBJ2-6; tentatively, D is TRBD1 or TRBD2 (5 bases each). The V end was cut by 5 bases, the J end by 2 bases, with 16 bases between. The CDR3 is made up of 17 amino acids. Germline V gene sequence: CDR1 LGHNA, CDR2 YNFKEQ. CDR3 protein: CASSTGTAIPGANVLTF. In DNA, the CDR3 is TGTGCCAGCAGCACCGGGACGGCAATACCTGGGGCCAACGTCCTGACTTTC.

CDR3 residues: CASSERWGANQPQHF. The CDR3 DNA follows: TGTGCCAGCAGCGAACGGTGGGGAGCCAACCAGCCCCAGCATTTT. The chain links TRBV6-4 to TRBJ1-5; D ambiguous. The CDR3 sequence is 15 residues long. Trimming took 6 bases from V and 7 from J, leaving 19 bases between them. CDR1 is MRHNA and CDR2 is SNTAGT in the germline V gene.

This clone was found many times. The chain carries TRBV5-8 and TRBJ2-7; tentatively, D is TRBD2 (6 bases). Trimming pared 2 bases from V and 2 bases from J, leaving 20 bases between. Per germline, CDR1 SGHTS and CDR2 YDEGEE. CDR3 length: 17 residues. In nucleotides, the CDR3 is TGTGCCAGCAGCTTACGTATAGGTTGGGCTAGCGCCTACGAGCAGTACTTC. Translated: CASSLRIGWASAYEQYF.

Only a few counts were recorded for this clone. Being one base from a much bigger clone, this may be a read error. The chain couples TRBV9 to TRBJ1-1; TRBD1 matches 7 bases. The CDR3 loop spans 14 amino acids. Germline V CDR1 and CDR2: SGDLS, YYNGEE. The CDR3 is CTSSQQGGAAEAFF. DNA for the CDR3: TGTACCAGCAGCCAGCAGGGGGGGGCAGCTGAAGCTTTCTTT.

The CDR3 sequence is CASVRHGGTGANEQFF. CDR3 bases: TGTGCTAGTGTCAGGCATGGCGGGACAGGGGCAAATGAGCAGTTCTTC. The chain has TRBV12-5 and TRBJ2-1; 10 bases are a match to TRBD1. This CDR3 spans 16 amino acids. The V gene end was trimmed by 7 bases and the J gene end by 7 bases; junction bases not matched to a gene: 13. From germline, CDR1 is LGHNT and CDR2 FRNRAP.

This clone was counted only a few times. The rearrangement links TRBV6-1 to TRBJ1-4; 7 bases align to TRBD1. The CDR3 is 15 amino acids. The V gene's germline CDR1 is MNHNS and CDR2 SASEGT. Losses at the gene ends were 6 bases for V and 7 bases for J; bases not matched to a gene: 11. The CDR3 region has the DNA TGTGCCAGCAGACTTACAGGGGCTGGTGGTGAAAAACTGTTTTTT. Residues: CASRLTGAGGEKLFF.

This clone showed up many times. The CDR3 coding sequence is TGTGCCAGCAGCGCTCTCGGGACTGCGAATAGCACAGATACGCAGTATTTT. It encodes CASSALGTANSTDTQYF. V gene TRBV7-6 combines with J gene TRBJ2-3, with a tentative D call TRBD2 (6 bases). Trimming removed 5 bases at V and 0 bases at J, with 18 bases between. CDR1 SGHVS and CDR2 FNYEAQ come from the germline V gene. This CDR3 contains 17 residues.

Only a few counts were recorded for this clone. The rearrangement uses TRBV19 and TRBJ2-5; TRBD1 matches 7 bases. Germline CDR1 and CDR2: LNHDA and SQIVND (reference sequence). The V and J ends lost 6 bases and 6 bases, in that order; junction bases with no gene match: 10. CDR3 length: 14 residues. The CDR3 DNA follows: TGTGCCAGTAGCCCCCTAGTGGGACAGAAGACCCAGTACTTC. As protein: CASSPLVGQKTQYF. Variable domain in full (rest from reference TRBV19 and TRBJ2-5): DGGITQSPKYLFRKEGQNVTLSCEQNLNHDAMYWYRQDPGQGLRLIYYSQIVNDFQKGDIAEGYSVSREKKESFPLTVTSAQKNPTAFYLCASSPLVGQKTQYFGPGTRLLVL.

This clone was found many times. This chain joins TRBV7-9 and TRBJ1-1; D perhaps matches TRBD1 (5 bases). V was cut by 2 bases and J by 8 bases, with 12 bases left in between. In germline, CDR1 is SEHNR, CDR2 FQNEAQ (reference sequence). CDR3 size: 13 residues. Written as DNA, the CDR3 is TGTGCCAGCAGCTTATTGGCAGGGCGCGAAGCTTTCTTT. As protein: CASSLLAGREAFF.

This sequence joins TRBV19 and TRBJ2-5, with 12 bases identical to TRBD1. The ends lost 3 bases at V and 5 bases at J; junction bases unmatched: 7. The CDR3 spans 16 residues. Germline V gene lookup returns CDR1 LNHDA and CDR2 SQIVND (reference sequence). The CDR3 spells CASSMGGTGGPETQYF. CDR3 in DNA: TGTGCCAGTAGTATGGGCGGGACAGGGGGCCCCGAGACCCAGTACTTC.

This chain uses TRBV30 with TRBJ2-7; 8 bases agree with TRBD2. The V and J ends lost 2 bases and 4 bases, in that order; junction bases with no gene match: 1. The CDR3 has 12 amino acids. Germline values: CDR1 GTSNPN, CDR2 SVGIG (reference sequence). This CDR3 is CAWSRGGYEQYF. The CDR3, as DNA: TGTGCCTGGAGTCGGGGGGGGTACGAGCAGTACTTC. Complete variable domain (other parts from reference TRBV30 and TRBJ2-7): SQTIHQWPATLVQPVGSPLSLECTVEGTSNPNLYWYRQAAGRGLQLLFYSVGIGQISSEVPQNLSASRPQDRQFILSSKKLLLSDSGFYLCAWSRGGYEQYFGPGTRLTVT.

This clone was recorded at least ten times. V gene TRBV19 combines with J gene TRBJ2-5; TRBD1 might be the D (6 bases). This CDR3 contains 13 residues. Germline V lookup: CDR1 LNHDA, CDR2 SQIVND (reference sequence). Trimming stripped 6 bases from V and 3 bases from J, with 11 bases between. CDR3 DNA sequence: TGTGCCAGTAGCCGGACAGAAAAAGAGACCCAGTACTTC. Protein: CASSRTEKETQYF.

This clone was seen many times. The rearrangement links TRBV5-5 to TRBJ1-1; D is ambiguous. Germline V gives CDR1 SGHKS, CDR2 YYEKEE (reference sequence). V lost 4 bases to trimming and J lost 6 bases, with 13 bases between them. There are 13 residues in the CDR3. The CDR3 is CASSLPGRPEAFF. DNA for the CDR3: TGTGCCAGCAGCCTTCCCGGGCGACCTGAAGCTTTCTTT.

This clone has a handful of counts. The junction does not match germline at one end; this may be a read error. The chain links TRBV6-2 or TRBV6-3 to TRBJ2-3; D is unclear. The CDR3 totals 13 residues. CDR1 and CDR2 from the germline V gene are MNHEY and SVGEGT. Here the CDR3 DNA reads TGTGCCAGCATTTACTCGTTCCAGGCGGCGCAGTATTTT. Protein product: CASIYSFQAAQYF.